The 8 T cell receptor beta chains reported below all come from one sample, sequenced in a study of cytomegalovirus exposure and HLA in healthy donors. In the PCR, 60 Vbeta and 13 Jbeta primers were used. Clones were read by immunoSEQ multiplex PCR, and TCRdb kept only the in-frame ones, dropping some. The repertoire holds some 130,000 clones, with 77% as singletons. The sample consisted of PBMCs. The receptors here all came from a male donor in good health and CMV-seropositive.

V usage is TRBV6-5 and J usage is TRBJ2-5; 7 bases match TRBD2. Germline V gene data show CDR1 as MNHEY and CDR2 as SVGAGI. The CDR3 is 15 residues long. V shed 5 bases, J shed 3 bases, and the junction held 9 bases outside the gene matches. DNA of the CDR3: TGTGCCAGCAGTCCGGGAGGTGGAGGCAAAGAGACCCAGTACTTC. Its protein product is CASSPGGGGKETQYF.

Regarding this clone: The junction departs from germline at one end; a sequencing error may be responsible. The chain recombines TRBV7-9 with TRBJ2-1; 9 bases are shared with TRBD2. The length of the CDR3 is 16 residues. In germline, CDR1 is SEHNR, CDR2 FQNEAQ (reference sequence). CDR3 amino acids: CSSAIASIAGDNEQFF. DNA for the CDR3: TGTTCCAGCGCCATAGCCTCTATAGCGGGGGACAATGAGCAGTTCTTC.

This clone was observed a few times. This chain links TRBV5-6 with TRBJ1-2; D is undetermined. V gave up 1 base and J gave up 0 bases, with 13 bases separating them. The CDR3 contains 16 residues. CDR1 is SGHDT and CDR2 is YYEEEE in the germline V gene. CDR3 protein: CASSLLAPRTNYGYTF. In DNA, the CDR3 is TGTGCCAGCAGCTTGTTGGCACCACGAACTAACTATGGCTACACCTTC.

V is TRBV13 and J is TRBJ2-1, with 12 bases fitting TRBD2. The V and J ends lost 5 bases and 6 bases, in that order; junction bases with no gene match: 8. The CDR3 consists of 16 residues. Germline V gene lookup returns CDR1 PRHDT and CDR2 FYEKMQ (reference sequence). The CDR3 reads CASSPVGLAGSNEQFF. The CDR3 DNA reads as TGTGCCAGCAGCCCGGTGGGACTAGCGGGCTCCAATGAGCAGTTCTTC.

This chain links TRBV5-6 with TRBJ2-7; 11 bases fit TRBD2. J was trimmed by 2 bases and V by 4 bases; bases with no gene match: 5. Germline assignment: CDR1 SGHDT and CDR2 YYEEEE. This CDR3 contains 15 residues. The CDR3 region has the DNA TGTGCCAGCAGCGTGGTTAGCGGGAGGGCCTACGAGCAGTACTTC. Translated: CASSVVSGRAYEQYF.

This rearrangement joins TRBV6-5 to TRBJ2-7; TRBD2 aligns across 8 bases. The germline gives CDR1 MNHEY, CDR2 SVGAGI. This CDR3 has 14 residues. V shed 6 bases and J 2 bases; nucleotides not matched to a gene: 6. The CDR3 region has the DNA TGTGCCAGCAGAGGTAGCGGGATCCCCTACGAGCAGTACTTC. It is translated as CASRGSGIPYEQYF.

The chain joins TRBV4-2 to TRBJ2-1; 11 nucleotides match TRBD2. Trimming cost V 4 bases and J 7 bases; bases outside gene matches: 12. There are 17 residues in the CDR3. The germline CDR1 and CDR2 sequences are LGHNA and YNFKEQ. CDR3 DNA sequence: TGTGCCAGCAGCCGAGAATCCGGGACTAGCGGCCTAAATGAGCAGTTCTTC. This encodes CASSRESGTSGLNEQFF.

This sequence joins TRBV2 and TRBJ1-2; D is unclear. Trimming stripped 8 bases from V and 5 bases from J, with 6 bases between. The CDR3 covers 10 residues. Germline CDR1 and CDR2: SNHLY and FYNNEI. The CDR3 region has the DNA TGTGCCAGCGGCACATATGGCTACACCTTC. Protein sequence: CASGTYGYTF.